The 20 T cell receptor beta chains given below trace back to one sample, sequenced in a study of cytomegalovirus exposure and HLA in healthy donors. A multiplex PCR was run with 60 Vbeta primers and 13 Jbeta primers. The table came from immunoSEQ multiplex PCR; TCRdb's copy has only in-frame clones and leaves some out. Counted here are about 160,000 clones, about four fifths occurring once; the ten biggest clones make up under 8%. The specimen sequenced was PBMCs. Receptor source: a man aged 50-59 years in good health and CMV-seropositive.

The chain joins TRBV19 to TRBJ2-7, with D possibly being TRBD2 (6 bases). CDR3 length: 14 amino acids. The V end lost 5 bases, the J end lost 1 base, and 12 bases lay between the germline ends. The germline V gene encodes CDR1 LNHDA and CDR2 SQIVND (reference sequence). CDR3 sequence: CASSDSRGSYEQYF. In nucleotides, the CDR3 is TGTGCCAGTAGTGACAGCCGGGGGTCCTACGAGCAGTACTTC.

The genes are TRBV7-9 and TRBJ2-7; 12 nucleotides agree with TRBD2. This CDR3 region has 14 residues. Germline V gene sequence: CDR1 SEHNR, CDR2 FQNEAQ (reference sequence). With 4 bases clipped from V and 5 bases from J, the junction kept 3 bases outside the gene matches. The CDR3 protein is CASSSTSGSHEQYF. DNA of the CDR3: TGTGCCAGCAGCTCGACTAGCGGGAGTCACGAGCAGTACTTC.

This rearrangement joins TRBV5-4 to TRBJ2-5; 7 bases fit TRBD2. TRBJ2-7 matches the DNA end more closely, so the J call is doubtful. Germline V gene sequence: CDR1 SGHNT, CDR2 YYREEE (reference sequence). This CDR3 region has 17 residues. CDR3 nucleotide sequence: TGTGCCAGCAGCTTGGGATTGGGAGGGGACTCCTCCTACGAGCAGTACTTC. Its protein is CASSLGLGGDSSYEQYF.

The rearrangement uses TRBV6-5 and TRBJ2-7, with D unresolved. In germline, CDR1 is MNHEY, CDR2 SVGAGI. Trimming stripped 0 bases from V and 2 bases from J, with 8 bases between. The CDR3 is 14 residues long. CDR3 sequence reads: CASSYSPETYEQYF. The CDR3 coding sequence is TGTGCCAGCAGTTACTCGCCGGAGACCTACGAGCAGTACTTC.

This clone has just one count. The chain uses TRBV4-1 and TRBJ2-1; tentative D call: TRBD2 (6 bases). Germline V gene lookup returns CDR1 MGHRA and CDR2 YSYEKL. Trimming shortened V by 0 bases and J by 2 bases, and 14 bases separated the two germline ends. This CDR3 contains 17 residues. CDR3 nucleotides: TGCGCCAGCAGCCAAGATCGACGGGGGAGCACCTACAATGAGCAGTTCTTC. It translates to CASSQDRRGSTYNEQFF.

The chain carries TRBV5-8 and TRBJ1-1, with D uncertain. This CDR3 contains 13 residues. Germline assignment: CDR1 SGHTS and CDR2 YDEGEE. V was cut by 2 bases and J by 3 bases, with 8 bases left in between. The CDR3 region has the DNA TGTGCCAGCAGCTTTGGCAGATACACTGAAGCTTTCTTT. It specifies CASSFGRYTEAFF.

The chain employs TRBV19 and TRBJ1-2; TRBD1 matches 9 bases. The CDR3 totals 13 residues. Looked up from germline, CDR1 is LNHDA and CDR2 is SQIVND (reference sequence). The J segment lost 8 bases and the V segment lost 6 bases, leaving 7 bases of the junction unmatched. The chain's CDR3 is CASSPGQGWGYTF. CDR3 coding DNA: TGTGCCAGTAGCCCGGGACAGGGATGGGGCTACACCTTC. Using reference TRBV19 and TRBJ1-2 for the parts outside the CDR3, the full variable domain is DGGITQSPKYLFRKEGQNVTLSCEQNLNHDAMYWYRQDPGQGLRLIYYSQIVNDFQKGDIAEGYSVSREKKESFPLTVTSAQKNPTAFYLCASSPGQGWGYTFGSGTRLTVV.

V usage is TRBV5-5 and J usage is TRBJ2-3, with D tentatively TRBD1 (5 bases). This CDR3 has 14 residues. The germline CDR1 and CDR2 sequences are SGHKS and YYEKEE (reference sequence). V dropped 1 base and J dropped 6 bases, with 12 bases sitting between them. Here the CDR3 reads CASSLRRARDTQYF. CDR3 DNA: TGTGCCAGCAGCTTGCGCAGGGCTCGGGATACGCAGTATTTT.

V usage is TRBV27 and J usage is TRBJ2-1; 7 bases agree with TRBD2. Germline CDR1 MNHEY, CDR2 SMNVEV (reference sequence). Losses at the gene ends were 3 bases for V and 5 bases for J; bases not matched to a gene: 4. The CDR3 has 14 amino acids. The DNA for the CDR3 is TGTGCCAGCAGTTTCGGGGGAGGGCACAATGAGCAGTTCTTC. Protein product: CASSFGGGHNEQFF.

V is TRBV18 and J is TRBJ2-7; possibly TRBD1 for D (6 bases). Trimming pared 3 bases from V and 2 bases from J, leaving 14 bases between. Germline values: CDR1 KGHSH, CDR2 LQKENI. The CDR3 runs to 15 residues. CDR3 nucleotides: TGTGCCAGCTCACCTCCGCCAGGGGCCACCTACGAGCAGTACTTC. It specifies CASSPPPGATYEQYF.

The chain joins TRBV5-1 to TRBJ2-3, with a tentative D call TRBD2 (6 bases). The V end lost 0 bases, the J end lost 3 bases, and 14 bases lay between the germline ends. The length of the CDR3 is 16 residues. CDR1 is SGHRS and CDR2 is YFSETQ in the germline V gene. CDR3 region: CASSLGPGVGTDTQYF. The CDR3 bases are TGCGCCAGCAGCTTGGGACCGGGAGTTGGGACAGATACGCAGTATTTT.

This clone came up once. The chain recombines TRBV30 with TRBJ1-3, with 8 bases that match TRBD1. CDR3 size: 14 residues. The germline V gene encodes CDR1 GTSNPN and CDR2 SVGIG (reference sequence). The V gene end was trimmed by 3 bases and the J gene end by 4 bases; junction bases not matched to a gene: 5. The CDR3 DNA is TGTGCCTGGAGGGACAGGGTGCGAGGAAACACCATATATTTT. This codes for CAWRDRVRGNTIYF.

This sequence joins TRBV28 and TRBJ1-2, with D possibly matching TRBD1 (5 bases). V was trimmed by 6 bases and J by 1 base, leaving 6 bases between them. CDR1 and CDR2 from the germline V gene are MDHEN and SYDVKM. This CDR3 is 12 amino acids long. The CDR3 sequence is CASRQGNYGYTF. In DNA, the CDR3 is TGTGCCAGCAGGCAGGGTAACTATGGCTACACCTTC.

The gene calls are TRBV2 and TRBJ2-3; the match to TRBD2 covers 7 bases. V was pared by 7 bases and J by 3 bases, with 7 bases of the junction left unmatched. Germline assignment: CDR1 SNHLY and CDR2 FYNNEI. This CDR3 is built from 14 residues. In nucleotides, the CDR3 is TGTGCCAGCAAGAGGGAGGGCCTTACAGATACGCAGTATTTT. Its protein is CASKREGLTDTQYF.

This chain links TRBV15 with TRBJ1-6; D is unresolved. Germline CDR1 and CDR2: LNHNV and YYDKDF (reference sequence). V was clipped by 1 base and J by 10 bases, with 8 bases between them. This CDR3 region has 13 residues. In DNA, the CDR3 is TGTGCCACCAGCAGAGGCGTGGAGTCACCCCTCCACTTT. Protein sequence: CATSRGVESPLHF.

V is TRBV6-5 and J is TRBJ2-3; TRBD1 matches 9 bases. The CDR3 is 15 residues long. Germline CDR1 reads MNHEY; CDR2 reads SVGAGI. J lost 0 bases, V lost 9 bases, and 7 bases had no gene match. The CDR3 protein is CASKQGATSTDTQYF. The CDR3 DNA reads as TGTGCCAGTAAACAGGGGGCCACTAGCACAGATACGCAGTATTTT.

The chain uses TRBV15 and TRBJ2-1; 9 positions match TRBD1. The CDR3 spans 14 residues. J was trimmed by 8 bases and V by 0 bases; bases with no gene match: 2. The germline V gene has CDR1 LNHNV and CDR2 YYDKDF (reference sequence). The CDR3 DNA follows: TGTGCCACCAGCAGAGATACAGGGGGCGATGAGCAGTTCTTC. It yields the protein CATSRDTGGDEQFF. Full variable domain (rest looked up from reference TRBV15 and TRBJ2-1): DAMVIQNPRYQVTQFGKPVTLSCSQTLNHNVMYWYQQKSSQAPKLLFHYYDKDFNNEADTPDNFQSRRPNTSFCFLDIRSPGLGDTAMYLCATSRDTGGDEQFFGPGTRLTVL.

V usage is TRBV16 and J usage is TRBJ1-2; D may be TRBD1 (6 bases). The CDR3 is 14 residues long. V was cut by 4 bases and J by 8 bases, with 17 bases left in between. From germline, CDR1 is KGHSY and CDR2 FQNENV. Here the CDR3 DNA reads TGTGCCAGCAGCCCACGCTGGGGGCAAGAAGGCTACACCTTC. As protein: CASSPRWGQEGYTF.

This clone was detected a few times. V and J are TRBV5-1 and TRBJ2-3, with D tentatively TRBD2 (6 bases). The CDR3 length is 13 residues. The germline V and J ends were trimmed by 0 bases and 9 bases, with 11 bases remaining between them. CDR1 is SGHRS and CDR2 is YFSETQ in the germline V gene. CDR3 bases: TGCGCCAGCAGCTTGGGGAGGGGCCAGACGCAGTATTTT. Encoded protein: CASSLGRGQTQYF.

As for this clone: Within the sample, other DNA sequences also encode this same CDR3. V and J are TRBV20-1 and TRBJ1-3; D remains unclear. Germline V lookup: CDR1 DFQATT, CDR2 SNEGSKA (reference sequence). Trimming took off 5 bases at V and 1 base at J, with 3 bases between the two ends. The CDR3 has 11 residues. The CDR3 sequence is CSALSGNTIYF. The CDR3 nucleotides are TGCAGTGCTCTATCTGGAAACACCATATATTTT.